The clone carrying this TCR beta chain was observed once. Its antigen remains unidentified. This sample was included in a study of cytomegalovirus exposure and HLA in healthy donors. The PCR had 60 Vbeta and 13 Jbeta primers. Measured with immunoSEQ multiplex PCR; TCRdb has only the in-frame clones, and not every one. The table includes over 100,000 clones, over 65% detected once. The study, taken as a whole, reports: The study had only CMV serostatus as immune exposure information. Some TCR beta chains (around 160 of them) were listed as cytomegalovirus-associated. An ancestry cluster, one associated with Asian ancestry, reportedly showed fewer N-insertions than the roughly 610-donor mean in a later analysis. Follow-up analysis seemed to connect common viral pathogens with several of the most significant clusters identified.

CDR3 length: 16 residues. J gave up 8 bases and V 2 bases, and 9 bases lay outside the gene matches. Germline CDR1 is GTSNPN and CDR2 is SVGIG (reference sequence). This sequence originates from a young woman in good health and CMV-seronegative. The chain has TRBV30 and TRBJ2-2; TRBD2 matches at 12 bases. The material sequenced was PBMCs. The CDR3 DNA sequence: TGTGCCTGGAGTCCCCTAGCGGGAGGGCCACTTGGGGAGCTGTTTTTT. Translation: CAWSPLAGGPLGELFF.